The 8 T cell receptor beta chains in this list originate from one sample, sequenced in a study of blood T cells in healthy people across ages. Alongside a J-beta primer mix, a sample-barcoded 5' primer served in a second PCR lasting roughly 6 to 12 cycles. Each CDR3 protein is one row after TCRdb ran MiXCR on the 5' RACE reads. The sample carries over 1,300,000 distinct CDR3 sequences, almost 60% recorded once. Sequenced sample: blood. The origin of the receptors is a man younger than 35 in good health.

This clonotype was seen a single time. This CDR3 is missing its conserved last phenylalanine or tryptophan, likely due to a read error. The V gene is TRBV14, the J gene TRBJ2-5, with TRBD1 matching over 7 bases. V lost 6 bases and J lost 5; bases outside the gene matches: 12. The CDR3 totals 15 residues. Per the germline V gene, CDR1 is SGHDN and CDR2 is FVKESK. CDR3 residues: CASSGRTGGSETQYL. CDR3 in DNA: TGTGCCAGCAGTGGACGGACAGGCGGCTCGGAGACCCAGTACCTC.

The chain is built from TRBV7-2 and TRBJ1-2; no clear D. This CDR3 is 13 amino acids long. Germline-derived CDR1 and CDR2 are SGHTA and FQGNSA. The germline V and J ends were trimmed by 3 bases and 6 bases, with 11 bases remaining between them. CDR3 nucleotide sequence: TGTGCCAGCAGCTTTCTAGTCTCACATGGCTACACCTTC. Translated: CASSFLVSHGYTF.

V and J are TRBV9 and TRBJ2-1; a weak D match, TRBD1 (5 bases). Germline CDR1 is SGDLS and CDR2 is YYNGEE. This CDR3 spans 16 amino acids. V was pared by 2 bases and J by 2 bases, with 14 bases between. CDR3 sequence: CASSVNRLPPYNEQFF. CDR3 bases: TGTGCCAGCAGCGTTAACAGGTTACCCCCCTACAATGAGCAGTTCTTC. Using reference TRBV9 and TRBJ2-1 for the parts outside the CDR3, the full variable domain is DSGVTQTPKHLITATGQRVTLRCSPRSGDLSVYWYQQSLDQGLQFLIQYYNGEERAKGNILERFSAQQFPDLHSELNLSSLELGDSALYFCASSVNRLPPYNEQFFGPGTRLTVL.

The chain carries TRBV21-1 and TRBJ1-1; TRBD1 reflects the table's D call only, with no check against the DNA. TRBV21-1 is a recognized pseudogene. The CDR3 totals 17 residues. CDR3 loop: CASISMRDRPSNTEAFF. The DNA of the CDR3 is TGTGCCAGCATCTCTATGAGAGACAGACCTTCTAACACTGAAGCTTTCTTT.

The V call is TRBV4-1, the J call TRBJ2-5; TRBD2 agrees at 10 bases. The tail of the sequence fits TRBJ2-7 better, so the J call may be wrong. The CDR3 runs to 15 residues. Germline-derived CDR1 and CDR2 are MGHRA and YSYEKL. The CDR3 bases are TGCGCCAGCAGACGCTTAGCGGGGGGCACCTACGAGCAGTACTTC. Protein sequence: CASRRLAGGTYEQYF.

A few counts support this clonotype. The chain uses TRBV7-2 and TRBJ2-3; D not resolved. This CDR3 contains 14 residues. The germline CDR1 and CDR2 sequences are SGHTA and FQGNSA. Deletions cut 3 bases from V and 4 bases from J, with 11 bases between. The CDR3 here is CASSLAAGPDTQYF. CDR3 sequence (DNA): TGTGCCAGCAGCTTGGCAGCTGGCCCAGATACGCAGTATTTT.

In this sample, this clonotype turned up a few times. The chain links TRBV2 to TRBJ1-1, with a possible D match to TRBD1 (6 bases). With 2 bases removed from V and 0 bases from J, the gap between germline ends came to 16 bases. This CDR3 is 17 amino acids long. Looked up from germline, CDR1 is SNHLY and CDR2 is FYNNEI. CDR3 sequence reads: CASSERGAGAVNTEAFF. In DNA, the CDR3 is TGTGCCAGCAGTGAACGGGGGGCTGGGGCTGTGAACACTGAAGCTTTCTTT.

The V and J genes are TRBV7-2 and TRBJ1-6, with D hard to call. Germline V lookup: CDR1 SGHTA, CDR2 FQGNSA. CDR3 size: 14 residues. Trimming pared 6 bases from V and 8 bases from J, leaving 14 bases between. In DNA form, the CDR3 reads TGTGCCAGCAGTTCCGACGGTAGATATTCACCCCTCCACTTT. Its translation: CASSSDGRYSPLHF.